A selection of T cell receptor beta chains follows, all from one sample in a study of technical replicates of blood from four donors. The method was immunoSEQ multiplex PCR; TCRdb's version includes in-frame clones alone and lacks a portion of them. The sample carries 50,000 to 80,000 clones, 70% to 90% recorded once. What was sequenced was PBMCs. All receptors come from a human donor in good health. Some clones in this sample may be carry-over from other donors' samples. Both conserved end residues are trimmed from each CDR3.

v_call,j_call,cdr3_aa
TRBV18,TRBJ2-3,ASSQIAVDTQY
TRBV19,TRBJ1-2,ASSTTAGYRAGYT
TRBV2,TRBJ2-7,ASRQRGQGPYEQY
TRBV6-5,TRBJ2-4,ASAQRSGVHIQY
TRBV9,TRBJ1-6,ASSADSLSPLH
TRBV2,TRBJ2-7,ASSVDRGAYEQY
TRBV6-5,TRBJ2-5,ASRGTGGLKTQY
TRBV5-6,TRBJ2-2,ASSLRESGELF
TRBV7-2,TRBJ2-1,ASSRTSGGRYNEQF
TRBV19,TRBJ2-7,ASKTTRQGSYEQY
TRBV5-1,TRBJ2-1,ASSSSRGGGEQF
TRBV4-2,TRBJ1-1,ASSQEQGSRLEAF
TRBV5-6,TRBJ1-2,ASSQGQYLDGYT
TRBV2,TRBJ1-4,ASGLVGGAGEKLF
TRBV4-1,TRBJ2-7,ASSHAGQGYEQY
TRBV6-5,TRBJ2-7,ASSQGTGGSYEQY
TRBV7-6,TRBJ2-2,ASSSNSGTLNTGELF
TRBV27,TRBJ1-2,ASSLRTGGNYGYT
TRBV6-1,TRBJ1-1,ASTLGQLEAF
TRBV18,TRBJ1-1,ASSSRDRGPLASSEAF
TRBV7-9,TRBJ1-1,ASSLGQYTEAF
TRBV5-5,TRBJ1-2,ASSRDRVPLGYT
TRBV4-1,TRBJ2-1,ASSQEGTSGNEQF
TRBV6-4,TRBJ2-7,APTSLAGGSYEQY
TRBV19,TRBJ2-7,ASKPGQGGYEQY
TRBV10-3,TRBJ2-2,AISGRGPSDTGELF
TRBV7-2,TRBJ2-1,ASSDGLAPNEQF
TRBV30,TRBJ1-1,AWRRSLNTEAF
TRBV5-1,TRBJ2-7,ASSFNSGRAGSYEQY
TRBV21-1,TRBJ1-4,ASSQKAQGDEKLF
TRBV2,TRBJ2-5,ASKRWDYKETQY
TRBV5-6,TRBJ1-2,ASSRTGGYT
TRBV2,TRBJ2-1,ASRKTSGGAVEQF
TRBV27,TRBJ1-6,ASTTIEARVMNSPLH
TRBV7-2,TRBJ2-2,ASTGQGRTAGVGTGELF
TRBV5-1,TRBJ2-1,ASSLGPTSGGSYNEQF
TRBV2,TRBJ1-2,AGRTGGRGGYT
TRBV4-3,TRBJ2-7,ASSQSGTSGSYEQY
TRBV29-1,TRBJ2-2,SATGETGELF
TRBV4-1,TRBJ1-2,ASRRELQGTDYGYT
TRBV7-6,TRBJ1-6,ASSAGAQRRIGSPLH
TRBV7-9,TRBJ2-2,ASSPRTGSRELF
TRBV7-8,TRBJ2-5,ASSRPDRVGETQY
TRBV7-8,TRBJ1-1,ASSNRLGKANTEAF
TRBV2,TRBJ2-7,ASSESVQGEQY
TRBV5-1,TRBJ1-1,ASSLSAGWNTEAF
TRBV5-1,TRBJ2-1,ASSLTAGGSGEQF
TRBV7-6,TRBJ1-1,ASSPDRIDEQEAF
TRBV4-1,TRBJ2-1,ASSRTAGGSEQF
TRBV9,TRBJ2-2,ASSQTENTGELF
TRBV28,TRBJ2-5,ASIIGGSGGTRETQY
TRBV2,TRBJ2-5,ATRTSGRAGETQY
TRBV12-5,TRBJ2-7,ASGYTGYEQY
TRBV7-8,TRBJ2-5,ASSLGSSVETQY